The 26 T cell receptor beta chains listed next were all sequenced from one sample in a study of PD-1 blockade in classical Hodgkin lymphoma. The table came from immunoSEQ multiplex PCR; TCRdb's copy has only in-frame clones and leaves some out. The data show roughly 7,000 clones, 84% seen once. Every one of the patients relapsed after autologous stem cell transplantation (brentuximab vedotin exposure was variable). This material consisted of peripheral blood mononuclear cells (PBMCs), taken at baseline. These receptors all stem from a human donor with classical Hodgkin lymphoma.

In its sample, this clone ranks as large (0.1 to 1%). This chain uses TRBV6-5 with TRBJ2-5; D ambiguous. The germline V gene has CDR1 MNHEY and CDR2 SVGAGI. Trimming removed 0 bases at V and 5 bases at J, with 1 base between. This CDR3 has 11 amino acids. CDR3 protein: CASSYSETQYF. The DNA of the CDR3 is TGTGCCAGCAGTTACTCTGAGACCCAGTACTTC.

The rearrangement links TRBV6-5 to TRBJ2-2, with D perhaps assigned TRBD1 or TRBD2 (5 bases each). V shed 2 bases and J shed 9 bases, with 16 bases lying between them. Germline V lookup: CDR1 MNHEY, CDR2 SVGAGI. CDR3 length: 15 amino acids. The CDR3 DNA reads TGTGCCAGCAGTTACGTTTCTCCTGGGGACCGGGAGCTGTTTTTT. This gives the protein CASSYVSPGDRELFF.

This CDR3 is CASSPTRPGQPQHF. The CDR3 nucleotides are TGTGCCAGCAGCCCAACCCGGCCGGGTCAGCCCCAGCATTTT. The chain links TRBV7-2 to TRBJ1-5; D gene uncertain. From germline, CDR1 is SGHTA and CDR2 FQGNSA. The V gene lost 5 bases and the J gene lost 6 bases, with 14 bases spanning the gap. The CDR3 runs 14 residues.

This clone was seen only a few times. V usage is TRBV19 and J usage is TRBJ1-1; maybe TRBD1 (6 bases). The germline V gene has CDR1 LNHDA and CDR2 SQIVND (reference sequence). Trimming took 5 bases from V and 1 from J, leaving 14 bases between them. This CDR3 is 15 amino acids long. CDR3 region: CASSARVRGNTEAFF. The CDR3 region has the DNA TGTGCCAGTAGTGCGAGGGTCAGGGGGAACACTGAAGCTTTCTTT.

This chain joins TRBV6-1 and TRBJ2-6; D is perhaps TRBD1 (6 bases). Trimming took off 4 bases at V and 1 base at J, with 11 bases between the two ends. Germline V gene sequence: CDR1 MNHNS, CDR2 SASEGT. This CDR3 has 16 amino acids. Here the CDR3 reads CASSGVTGSGANVLTF. CDR3 nucleotides: TGTGCCAGCAGTGGGGTAACAGGGTCTGGGGCCAACGTCCTGACTTTC.

V and J are TRBV11-2 and TRBJ2-7; D possibly corresponds to TRBD2 (5 bases). V gave up 4 bases and J gave up 4 bases, with 20 bases separating them. There are 16 residues in the CDR3. In germline, CDR1 is SGHAT, CDR2 FQNNGV. CDR3 loop: CASSSLRRTEVYEQYF. In DNA form, the CDR3 reads TGTGCCAGCAGCTCCCTTCGACGGACTGAGGTTTACGAGCAGTACTTC.

The V gene is TRBV19, the J gene TRBJ2-4; possibly TRBD2 for D (5 bases). Germline CDR1 LNHDA, CDR2 SQIVND (reference sequence). CDR3 size: 13 residues. V was cut by 4 bases and J by 9 bases, with 13 bases left in between. The CDR3 loop is CASSKEDRAIQYF. CDR3 nucleotide sequence: TGTGCCAGTAGTAAGGAGGATCGTGCCATTCAGTACTTC.

The chain uses TRBV6-1 and TRBJ1-5; D is unresolved. V lost 1 base and J lost 4, with 11 bases in between. Germline V gives CDR1 MNHNS, CDR2 SASEGT. The CDR3 covers 15 residues. DNA of the CDR3: TGTGCCAGCAGTGAAGAAGCGGGTGCTAATCAGCCCCAGCATTTT. This gives the protein CASSEEAGANQPQHF.

This chain joins TRBV6-5 and TRBJ2-5; D call uncertain. This CDR3 has 15 residues. V shed 2 bases and J shed 0 bases, with 10 bases lying between them. Germline loops: CDR1 MNHEY, CDR2 SVGAGI. CDR3 nucleotide sequence: TGTGCCAGCAGTTACGAACAGCCGTACCAAGAGACCCAGTACTTC. It encodes CASSYEQPYQETQYF.

The rearrangement uses TRBV5-4 and TRBJ2-7, with TRBD2 identical over 10 bases. Germline lookup yields CDR1 SGHNT and CDR2 YYREEE (reference sequence). The CDR3 is 17 residues long. Trimming took 4 bases from V and 5 from J; bases not matched to a gene: 15. CDR3 sequence reads: CASSDKRMSGRANEQYF. The DNA for the CDR3 is TGTGCCAGCAGCGACAAGCGAATGAGCGGGAGGGCCAACGAGCAGTACTTC.

The chain joins TRBV6-5 to TRBJ2-5; D unclear. Trimming removed 2 bases at V and 1 base at J, with 5 bases between. This CDR3 is 13 amino acids long. Germline V gene data show CDR1 as MNHEY and CDR2 as SVGAGI. As DNA, the CDR3 is TGTGCCAGCAGTTACGAACCCCAAGAGACCCAGTACTTC. Translating it yields CASSYEPQETQYF.

V is TRBV28 and J is TRBJ1-2; D might be TRBD1 (6 bases). The CDR3 spans 15 residues. Germline V gives CDR1 MDHEN, CDR2 SYDVKM. Trimming took off 5 bases at V and 4 bases at J, with 17 bases between the two ends. CDR3 DNA: TGTGCCAGCAGTATCCGTCAGGGGATCCGCTATGGCTACACCTTC. Amino acid sequence: CASSIRQGIRYGYTF.

V gene TRBV10-1 combines with J gene TRBJ2-5, with a possible D match to TRBD2 (6 bases). Trimming pared 3 bases from V and 5 bases from J, leaving 10 bases between. Per the germline V gene, CDR1 is WNHNN and CDR2 is SYGVQD (reference sequence). This CDR3 comprises 13 residues. The CDR3, as DNA: TGCGCCAGCAGTGAAGTAGGAGGGGAGACCCAGTACTTC. Protein product: CASSEVGGETQYF.

This rearrangement joins TRBV19 to TRBJ2-7; maybe TRBD1 (6 bases). The germline CDR1 and CDR2 sequences are LNHDA and SQIVND (reference sequence). The ends were cut back, 6 bases at V and 1 base at J, with 10 bases in the middle. There are 13 residues in the CDR3. CDR3 in amino acids: CASSHTGSYEQYF. The CDR3 nucleotides are TGTGCCAGTAGCCATACAGGGTCCTACGAGCAGTACTTC.

The chain combines TRBV5-1 with TRBJ2-7; possible D gene TRBD1, 6 bases. Per the germline V gene, CDR1 is SGHRS and CDR2 is YFSETQ. The CDR3 consists of 14 residues. V was pared by 1 base and J by 6 bases, with 14 bases between. CDR3 sequence reads: CASSLSGEFSEQYF. The CDR3 DNA follows: TGCGCCAGCAGCTTGTCAGGGGAGTTCAGCGAGCAGTACTTC.

J is TRBJ2-1 and V is TRBV11-2, with D maybe TRBD1 (5 bases). Trimming removed 2 bases from V and 8 bases from J, with 22 bases in between. There are 17 residues in the CDR3. CDR1 and CDR2 from the germline V gene are SGHAT and FQNNGV. The chain's CDR3 is CASSLRVGSGIRYEQFF. CDR3 bases: TGTGCCAGCAGCTTAAGAGTGGGGTCAGGGATCCGGTATGAGCAGTTCTTC.

The gene calls are TRBV29-1 and TRBJ2-2; a weak D match, TRBD2 (5 bases). The CDR3 has 15 amino acids. Trimming removed 4 bases from V and 4 bases from J, with 16 bases in between. The germline gives CDR1 SQVTM, CDR2 ANQGSEA. The CDR3 reads CSVAPDGVSTGELFF. The DNA of the CDR3 is TGCAGCGTTGCGCCAGACGGGGTTAGCACCGGGGAGCTGTTTTTT.

The chain links TRBV19 to TRBJ2-7, with TRBD1 matching 7 bases. Trimming cost V 4 bases and J 6 bases; bases outside gene matches: 9. CDR1 and CDR2 from the germline V gene are LNHDA and SQIVND (reference sequence). The length of the CDR3 is 14 residues. CDR3 DNA sequence: TGTGCCAGTAGTACGACAGGGAGTACGGGCGAGCAGTACTTC. It codes for CASSTTGSTGEQYF.

V and J are TRBV5-1 and TRBJ2-5; 10 bases are shared with TRBD2. The J segment lost 0 bases and the V segment lost 4 bases, leaving 3 bases of the junction unmatched. This CDR3 is 15 amino acids long. CDR1 and CDR2 (germline): SGHRS, YFSETQ. CDR3 sequence reads: CASSTLAGNQETQYF. The DNA of the CDR3 is TGCGCCAGCAGCACACTAGCGGGGAACCAAGAGACCCAGTACTTC. The variable domain in full, with the rest retrieved from reference TRBV5-1 and TRBJ2-5, is KAGVTQTPRYLIKTRGQQVTLSCSPISGHRSVSWYQQTPGQGLQFLFEYFSETQRNKGNFPGRFSGRQFSNSRSEMNVSTLELGDSALYLCASSTLAGNQETQYFGPGTRLLVL.

This chain connects TRBV11-2 to TRBJ2-7, with 11 bases aligning to TRBD2. The V gene end was trimmed by 6 bases and the J gene end by 0 bases; junction bases not matched to a gene: 4. Germline lookup yields CDR1 SGHAT and CDR2 FQNNGV. The CDR3 spans 15 residues. The CDR3 is CASRYSGRASYEQYF. The CDR3 bases are TGTGCCAGCAGGTATAGCGGGAGGGCCTCCTACGAGCAGTACTTC.

V is TRBV18 and J is TRBJ2-1, with a tentative D call TRBD2 (5 bases). CDR1 is KGHSH and CDR2 is LQKENI in the germline V gene. The length of the CDR3 is 13 residues. V lost 1 base and J lost 6, with 7 bases in between. The CDR3 protein is CASSPQRVNEQFF. The CDR3 DNA is TGTGCCAGCTCACCACAGAGGGTCAATGAGCAGTTCTTC.

This clone has a single count. CDR3 in amino acids: CASSSGGVTGGTEAFF. In DNA form, the CDR3 reads TGTGCCAGCAGTTCCGGGGGGGTGACTGGGGGCACTGAAGCTTTCTTT. J is TRBJ1-1 and V is TRBV28; D may be TRBD1 (5 bases). Trimming stripped 4 bases from V and 4 bases from J, with 19 bases between. Germline V gene data show CDR1 as MDHEN and CDR2 as SYDVKM. The CDR3 has 16 residues.

V and J are TRBV28 and TRBJ1-6, with 8 bases identical to TRBD1. Germline lookup yields CDR1 MDHEN and CDR2 SYDVKM. After removal of 2 bases from V and 8 bases from J, the junction contained 8 bases not matched to a gene. CDR3 length equals 16 residues. The CDR3 DNA sequence: TGTGCCAGCAGTTTAGAGGGCAGGGGGCAGGATTCACCCCTCCACTTT. Amino acids: CASSLEGRGQDSPLHF.

The rearrangement joins TRBV25-1 to TRBJ1-5; no clear D. Trimming left V 2 bases short and J 0 bases short, with 5 bases between. CDR1 is MGHDK and CDR2 is SYGVNS in the germline V gene. The CDR3 sequence is 14 residues long. Here the CDR3 reads CASSEGDSNQPQHF. The CDR3 DNA is TGTGCCAGCAGTGAAGGGGATAGCAATCAGCCCCAGCATTTT.

This clone was seen a single time. The chain couples TRBV30 to TRBJ2-5; D possibly matches TRBD1 or TRBD2 (5 bases each). V was pared by 1 base and J by 4 bases, with 13 bases between. Looked up from germline, CDR1 is GTSNPN and CDR2 is SVGIG (reference sequence). The CDR3 covers 14 residues. The CDR3 DNA is TGTGCCTGGAGTGGGGGGTTGGGAAGAGAGACCCAGTACTTC. Protein: CAWSGGLGRETQYF.

The V call is TRBV29-1, the J call TRBJ1-3, with D uncertain. This CDR3 is built from 14 residues. From germline, CDR1 is SQVTM and CDR2 ANQGSEA. The V end lost 2 bases, the J end lost 0 bases, and 8 bases lay between the germline ends. Written as DNA, the CDR3 is TGCAGCGTTGAAACGGTAGACTCTGGAAACACCATATATTTT. This codes for CSVETVDSGNTIYF.